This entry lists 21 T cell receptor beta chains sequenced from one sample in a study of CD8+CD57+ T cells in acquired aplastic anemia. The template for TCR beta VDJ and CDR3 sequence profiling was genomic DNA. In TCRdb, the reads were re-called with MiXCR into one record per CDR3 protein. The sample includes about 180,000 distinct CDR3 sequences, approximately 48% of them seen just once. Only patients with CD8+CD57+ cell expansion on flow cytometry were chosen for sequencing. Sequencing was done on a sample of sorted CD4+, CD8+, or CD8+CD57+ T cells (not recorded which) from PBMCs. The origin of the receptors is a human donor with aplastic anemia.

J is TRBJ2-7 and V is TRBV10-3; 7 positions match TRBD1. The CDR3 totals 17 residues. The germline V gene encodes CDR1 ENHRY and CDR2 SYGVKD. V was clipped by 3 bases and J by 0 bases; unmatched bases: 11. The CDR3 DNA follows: TGTGCCATCAGTGACCCTTATCAGGGGGTAGGCTCCTACGAGCAGTACTTC. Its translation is CAISDPYQGVGSYEQYF.

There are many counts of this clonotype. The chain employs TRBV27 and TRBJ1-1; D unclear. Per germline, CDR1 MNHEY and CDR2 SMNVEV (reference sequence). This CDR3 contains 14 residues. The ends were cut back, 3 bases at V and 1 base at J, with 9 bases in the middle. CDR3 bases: TGTGCCAGCAGTTTGCGTGCGAGGAACACTGAAGCTTTCTTT. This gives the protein CASSLRARNTEAFF.

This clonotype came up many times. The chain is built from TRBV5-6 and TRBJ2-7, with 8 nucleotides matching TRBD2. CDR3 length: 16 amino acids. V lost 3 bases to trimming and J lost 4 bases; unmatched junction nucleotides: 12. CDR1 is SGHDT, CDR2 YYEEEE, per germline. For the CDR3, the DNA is TGTGCCAGCAGCTCTTTACCCGGGACTAGGGCTTACGAGCAGTACTTC. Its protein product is CASSSLPGTRAYEQYF. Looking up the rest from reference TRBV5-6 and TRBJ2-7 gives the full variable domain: DAGVTQSPTHLIKTRGQQVTLRCSPKSGHDTVSWYQQALGQGPQFIFQYYEEEERQRGNFPDRFSGHQFPNYSSELNVNALLLGDSALYLCASSSLPGTRAYEQYFGPGTRLTVT.

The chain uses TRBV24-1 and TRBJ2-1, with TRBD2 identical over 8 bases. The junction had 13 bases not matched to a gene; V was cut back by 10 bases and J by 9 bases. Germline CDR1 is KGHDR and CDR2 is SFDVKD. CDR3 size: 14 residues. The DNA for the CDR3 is TGTGCCACGCGCGGGGCGGGAGGCCAGGGTGAGCAGTTCTTC. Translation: CATRGAGGQGEQFF.

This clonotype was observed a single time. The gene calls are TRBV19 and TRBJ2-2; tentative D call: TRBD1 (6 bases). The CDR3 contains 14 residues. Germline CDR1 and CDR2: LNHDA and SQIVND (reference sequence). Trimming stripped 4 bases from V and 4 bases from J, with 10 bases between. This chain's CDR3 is CASSSRGSTGELFF. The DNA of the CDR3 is TGTGCCAGTAGTAGCAGGGGAAGCACCGGGGAGCTGTTTTTT.

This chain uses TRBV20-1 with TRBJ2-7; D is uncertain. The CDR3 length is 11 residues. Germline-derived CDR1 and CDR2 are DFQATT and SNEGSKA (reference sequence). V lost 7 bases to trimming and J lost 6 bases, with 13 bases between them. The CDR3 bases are TGCAGTGTTAGGTCCGGGCGCGAGCAGTACTTC. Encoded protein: CSVRSGREQYF.

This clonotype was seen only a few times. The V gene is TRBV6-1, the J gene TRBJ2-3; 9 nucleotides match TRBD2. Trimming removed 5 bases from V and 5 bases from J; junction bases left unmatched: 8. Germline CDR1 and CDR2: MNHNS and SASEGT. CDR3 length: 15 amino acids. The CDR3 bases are TGTGCCAGCAGTCGGCGGGGGGGCCGTAAAGATACGCAGTATTTT. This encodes CASSRRGGRKDTQYF.

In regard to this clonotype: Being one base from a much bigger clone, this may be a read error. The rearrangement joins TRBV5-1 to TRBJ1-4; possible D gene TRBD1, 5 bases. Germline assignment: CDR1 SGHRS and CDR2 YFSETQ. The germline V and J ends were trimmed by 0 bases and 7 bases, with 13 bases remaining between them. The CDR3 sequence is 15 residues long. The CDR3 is CASSLESGPIEKLFF. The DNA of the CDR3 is TGCGCCAGCAGCTTGGAGTCGGGGCCTATTGAAAAACTGTTTTTT.

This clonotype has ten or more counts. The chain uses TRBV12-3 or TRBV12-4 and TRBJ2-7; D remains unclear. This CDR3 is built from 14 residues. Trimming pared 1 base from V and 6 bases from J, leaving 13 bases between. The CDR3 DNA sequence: TGTGCCAGCAGTTTAGGCAGTGGATGGGTCGAGCAGTACTTC. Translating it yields CASSLGSGWVEQYF.

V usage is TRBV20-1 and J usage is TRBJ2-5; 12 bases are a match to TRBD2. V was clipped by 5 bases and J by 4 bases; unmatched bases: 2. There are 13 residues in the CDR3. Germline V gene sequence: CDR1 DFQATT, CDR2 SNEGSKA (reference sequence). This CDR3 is CSAGLAGLETQYF. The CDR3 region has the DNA TGCAGTGCTGGACTAGCGGGGCTAGAGACCCAGTACTTC.

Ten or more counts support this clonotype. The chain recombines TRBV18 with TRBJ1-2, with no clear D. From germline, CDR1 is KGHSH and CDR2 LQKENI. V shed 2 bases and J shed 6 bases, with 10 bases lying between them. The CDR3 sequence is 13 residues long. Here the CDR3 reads CASSPRREDGYTF. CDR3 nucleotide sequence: TGTGCCAGCTCACCAAGGAGGGAGGATGGCTACACCTTC.

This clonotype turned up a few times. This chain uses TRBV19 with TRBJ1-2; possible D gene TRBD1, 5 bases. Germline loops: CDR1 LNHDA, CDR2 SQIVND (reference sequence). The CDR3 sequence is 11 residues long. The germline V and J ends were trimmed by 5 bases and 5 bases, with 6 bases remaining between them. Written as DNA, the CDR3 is TGTGCCAGTAGTCCAGGGTATGGCTACACCTTC. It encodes CASSPGYGYTF.

The CDR3 coding sequence is TGCAGTGCTAGAGATGGGACAGGGCCCTGGGACTATGGCTACACCTTC. It encodes CSARDGTGPWDYGYTF. This sequence joins TRBV20-1 and TRBJ1-2, with 9 bases identical to TRBD1. The CDR3 totals 16 residues. CDR1 DFQATT and CDR2 SNEGSKA come from the germline V gene (reference sequence). Trimming took 0 bases from V and 3 from J; bases not matched to a gene: 8.

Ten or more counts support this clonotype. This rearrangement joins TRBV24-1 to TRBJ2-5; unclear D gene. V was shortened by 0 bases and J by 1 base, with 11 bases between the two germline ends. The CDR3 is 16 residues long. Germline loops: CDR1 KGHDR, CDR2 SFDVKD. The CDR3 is CATSDLTSDLQETQYF. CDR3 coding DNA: TGTGCCACCAGTGATTTGACCTCGGACCTCCAAGAGACCCAGTACTTC.

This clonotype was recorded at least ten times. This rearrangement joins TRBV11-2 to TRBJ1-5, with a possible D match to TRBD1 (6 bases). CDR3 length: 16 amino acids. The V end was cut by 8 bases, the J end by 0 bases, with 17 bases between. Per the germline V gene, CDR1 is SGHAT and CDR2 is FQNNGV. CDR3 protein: CASSKRAGDSNQPQHF. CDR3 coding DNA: TGTGCCAGCTCCAAGAGGGCAGGGGATAGCAATCAGCCCCAGCATTTT.

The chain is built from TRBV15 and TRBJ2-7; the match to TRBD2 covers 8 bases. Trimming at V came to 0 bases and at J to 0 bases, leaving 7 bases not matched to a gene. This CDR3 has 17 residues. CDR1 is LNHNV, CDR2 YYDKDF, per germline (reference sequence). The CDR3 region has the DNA TGTGCCACCAGCAGAGATGGAGGCGGGGGGCACTCCTACGAGCAGTACTTC. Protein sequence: CATSRDGGGGHSYEQYF.

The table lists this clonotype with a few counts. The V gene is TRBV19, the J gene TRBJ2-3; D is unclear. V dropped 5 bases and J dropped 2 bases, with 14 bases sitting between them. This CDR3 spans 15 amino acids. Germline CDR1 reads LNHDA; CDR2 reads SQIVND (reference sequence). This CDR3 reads CASSVLLSSTDTQYF. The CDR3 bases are TGTGCCAGTAGTGTCCTACTCTCATCCACAGATACGCAGTATTTT.

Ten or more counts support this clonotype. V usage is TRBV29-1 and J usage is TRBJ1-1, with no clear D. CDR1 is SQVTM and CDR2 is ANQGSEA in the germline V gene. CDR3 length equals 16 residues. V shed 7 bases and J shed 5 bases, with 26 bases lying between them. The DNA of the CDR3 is TGCAGCGGCAGCCACGGCAGTGAGGGCAGTGGAACTGAAGCTTTCTTT. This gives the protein CSGSHGSEGSGTEAFF.

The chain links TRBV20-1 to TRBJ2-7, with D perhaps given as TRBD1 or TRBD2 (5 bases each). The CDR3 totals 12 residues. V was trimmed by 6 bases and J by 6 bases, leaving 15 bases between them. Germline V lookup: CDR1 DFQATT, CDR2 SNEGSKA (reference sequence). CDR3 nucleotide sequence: TGCAGTGCGGGGGTGGGAAAGGGCGAGCAGTACTTC. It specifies CSAGVGKGEQYF.

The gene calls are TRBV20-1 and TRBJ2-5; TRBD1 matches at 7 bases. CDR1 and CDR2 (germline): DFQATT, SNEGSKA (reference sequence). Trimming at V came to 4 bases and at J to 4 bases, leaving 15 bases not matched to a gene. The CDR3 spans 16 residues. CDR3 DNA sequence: TGCAGTGCTAACCTCGAGGACAGGCCGCTTAGAGAGACCCAGTACTTC. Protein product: CSANLEDRPLRETQYF.

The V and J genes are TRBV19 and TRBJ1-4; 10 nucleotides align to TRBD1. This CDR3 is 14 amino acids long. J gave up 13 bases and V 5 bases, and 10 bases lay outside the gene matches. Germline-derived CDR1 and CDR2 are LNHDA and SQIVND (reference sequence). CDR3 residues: CASSPGQGLSGLFF. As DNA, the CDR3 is TGTGCCAGTAGTCCGGGACAGGGGTTAAGTGGACTGTTTTTT.